This T cell receptor beta chain was recovered during a study of blood T cell repertoires in COVID-19 (dated by TCRdb to the early 2020s). Regarding the study in general: Samples from collaborators originated in the United States, Italy and Spain and spanned both the acute and convalescent phases of COVID-19. The prospective study material was composed of cDNA or gDNA derived from T cells, B-cell-depleted T cells, or PBMCs. Subjects who had been exposed to COVID-19, were actively infected with it, or had recovered from it provided the deeply sampled blood TCRbeta repertoires that made up the dataset. The repertoires were made available in a free public database intended to serve as a resource for research on the immune response to SARS-CoV-2. The samples were drawn from two sources: the first 160 participants of the ongoing ImmuneRACE study, and some 1,300 subjects contributed by 6 global collaborators. A de-identified subject ID, COVID-19 status, age in years and sex were almost always included in the sample metadata. Where available, HLA class I and class II types were taken from metadata supplied by the sample provider and were not determined by assay-based typing.

As regards this clone: Its binding antigen is unknown. Base qualities are not recorded, but no much larger clone differs from it by a single base.

TCRbeta CDR3 regions were amplified from genomic DNA by means of the immunoSEQ Assay, a bias-controlled multiplex PCR. The study's processing was this. The number of nucleated cells in each sample was estimated by amplification of reference gene primers within the assay. Sequence reads were collapsed and filtered to measure the absolute abundance of every unique TCRbeta CDR3 rearrangement. For each sample, productive Simpson clonality was calculated as the square root of Simpson's diversity index across productive rearrangements. What TCRdb holds here is the immuneACCESS table cut down to in-frame rearrangements. Part of the clones is not present; checked against another copy, under half of the missing clones reflect an unresolved V gene, and the others are unexplained. The D gene and trimming were derived from the DNA, and the V and J assignments and clone size from that table. A total of some 120,000 clones appear in this sample, more than 80% of them only once. The top ten constitute more than 9% of the sample.

Whole blood was collected in K2EDTA tubes by collaborating institutions according to the institutions' own protocols. Collaborator samples were shipped for TCRbeta analysis as frozen whole blood, isolated PBMCs, or DNA extracted from either sample type. Overall study outcomes, separate from this receptor: The amount of clinical and demographic metadata varied by source and participant and was provided uncurated.

Taken from the germline V gene, the CDR1 and CDR2 loops are ENHRY and SYGVKD. Counted from cysteine to phenylalanine, this CDR3 has 12 amino acids. Here the CDR3 DNA is all that survives: 36 bases in frame from base 1. V sheds 6 bases and J sheds 5 bases, leaving 10 bases between their ends. The clonotype originates from a woman aged 60-70 years with acute or convalescent COVID-19. Recombination linked TRBV10-3 to TRBJ1-2; a weak D assignment points to TRBD1 (6 bases agree). The sample was peripheral blood. The CDR3 corresponds to CAISLDRYGYTF. The nucleotides read TGTGCCATCAGCCTGGACAGATATGGCTACACCTTC.